What follows describes a single T cell receptor (beta chain). What this receptor recognizes is not known. The input lacks base qualities; no much larger clone sits a single base away. These data come from a study of identical twins (dated by TCRdb to the mid-2010s). Some background on the complete study: To test whether fetal clonotypes persist, the study used deep sequencing on TCR alpha and beta repertoires from monozygotic twins, unrelated adults of various ages, and cord blood. Replicate twin experiments were performed at different times using different library preparation protocols to rule out contamination.

The germline V and J ends show losses of 1 base and 4 bases respectively, and no gene match explains 3 bases of the junction. From the cysteine through the phenylalanine, the CDR3 covers 14 amino acids. Of the read, only the CDR3 DNA is kept; its 42 bases are in frame from base 1. From a lookup of the germline V gene, CDR1 and CDR2 are SQVTM and ANQGSEA. Only healthy Caucasian donors were included. The twin cohort comprised three pairs of female monozygotic twins, all aged roughly 18 to 30 years. The RNA used for TCR libraries was isolated from peripheral blood mononuclear cells. Libraries were prepared through 5' RACE. TCRdb names Illumina HiSeq 2000 as the instrument used. Template switching added a universal primer binding site, and the final cDNA carried a unique molecular identifier that allowed TCR cDNA molecules to be counted accurately. Specific primers in the conserved constant-segment region were used to synthesize first-strand cDNA for the TCR alpha and beta chains. To control for contamination, every cDNA library carried two barcodes: a SMART-Mk sample barcode plus Illumina barcodes. TruSeq adapter sequences, together with Illumina sample barcodes, were added in two successive PCR steps. TCR alpha and beta cDNA libraries were sequenced on the Illumina HiSeq platform with custom primers. The original methods were these. MiGEC was used to process raw reads and extract unique molecular identifiers, and MiXCR was used to find CDR3 positions. Recombination models were inferred per individual with the repgenHMM and IGoR tools using an EM algorithm. Shared clonotypes were analyzed with the tcR package in R, and sharing was normalized by the product of cloneset sizes. To study raw recombination without the effects of thymic and clonal selection, out-of-frame nonproductive sequences were analyzed. TCRdb itself trimmed the public reads at Q25 with fastp, ran MiXCR and retained productive beta chains. All rows with the same CDR3 protein become a single entry with the most common DNA and genes. TCRdb assigned the V and J calls; the authors' analysis was not used. Within this sample are 650,000 to 800,000 distinct CDR3 sequences, with 8% to 9% of them counted one time only. Clones ranked in the top ten supply 0.98% of the sample.

Overall study results and their limits: Invariant T cells such as MAIT and iNKT could partly confound zero-insertion analyses, though diverse VJ usage argued against this for most clonotypes. Out-of-frame TCR alpha sequences shared between twins showed an excess of low generation-probability sequences compared with coincidental sharing between unrelated individuals. Abundant cord blood beta clonotypes carried fewer insertions; young adult naive repertoires showed a weaker similar trend, while memory repertoires showed none. Because the same donors could not be followed over many years, conclusions were based on cross-sectional statistical analysis. In monozygotic twins, recombination models systematically underestimated out-of-frame TCR alpha sharing, but the models matched the sharing seen between unrelated individuals. Excess twin sharing in beta out-of-frame sequences was weaker because fewer shared sequences lowered the signal-to-noise ratio.

This sample was shared with a second study, whose subject was yellow fever vaccine responses in identical twins. The second study, in turn, reports: According to the authors, in identical twins the way T cells responded to vaccination appeared partly convergent and partly personalized. In identical twins, the study followed T cell clones that responded to the vaccine with precision.

Recombination joined TRBV29-1 with TRBJ2-2; the junction holds 7 bases that match TRBD1. The sequence derives from a woman aged 18-29 years in good health. The sequencing input was PBMCs. CDR3 sequence: CSVEGPGGTGELFF. In nucleotides, the sequence is TGCAGCGTTGAAGGTCCAGGGGGCACCGGGGAGCTGTTTTTT.